The 10 T cell receptor beta chains in this list originate from one sample, sequenced in a study of control samples from healthy donors and cancer patients. TCRdb's table, derived via immunoSEQ multiplex PCR, lists solely in-frame clones and lacks some. The repertoire holds around 58,000 clones, 88% seen once, with about 3.8% in the top ten. What was sequenced was blood. The receptors were sampled from a man aged 50-59 years in good health.

J is TRBJ2-3 and V is TRBV4-2; 12 nucleotides line up with TRBD2. Per the germline V gene, CDR1 is LGHNA and CDR2 is YNFKEQ. J gave up 0 bases and V 4 bases, and 11 bases lay outside the gene matches. This CDR3 contains 19 residues. For the CDR3, the DNA is TGTGCCAGCAGCCGAGGACTAGCGGGATCACCTTCTAGCACAGATACGCAGTATTTT. This codes for CASSRGLAGSPSSTDTQYF.

The chain carries TRBV11-2 and TRBJ1-2; no reliable D call. The ends were cut back, 6 bases at V and 4 bases at J, with 6 bases in the middle. Germline V gene data show CDR1 as SGHAT and CDR2 as FQNNGV. CDR3 length: 11 residues. CDR3 coding DNA: TGTGCCAGCAGGTCCCCCTATGGCTACACCTTC. Protein: CASRSPYGYTF.

This clone came up once. The V call is TRBV5-1, the J call TRBJ1-2; 8 bases are shared with TRBD1. With V trimmed by 0 bases and J by 6 bases, 10 bases remained unmatched. This CDR3 is 16 amino acids long. Per the germline V gene, CDR1 is SGHRS and CDR2 is YFSETQ. The CDR3 spells CASSLGRDRLLNGYTF. The CDR3 nucleotides are TGCGCCAGCAGCTTGGGCCGGGACAGGCTCCTTAATGGCTACACCTTC.

The chain has TRBV19 and TRBJ1-2, with TRBD1 matching over 8 bases. Germline V gene sequence: CDR1 LNHDA, CDR2 SQIVND (reference sequence). The CDR3 has 15 residues. J was trimmed by 7 bases and V by 6 bases; bases with no gene match: 13. Written as DNA, the CDR3 is TGTGCCAGTAGGACACCACATCAGGGGGCGGGTGGCTACACCTTC. This codes for CASRTPHQGAGGYTF.

The chain couples TRBV4-2 to TRBJ2-5, with 12 bases matching TRBD2. The CDR3 covers 18 residues. After removal of 2 bases from V and 0 bases from J, the junction contained 7 bases not matched to a gene. Germline V CDR1 and CDR2: LGHNA, YNFKEQ. This CDR3 is CASSQFGLAGGYQETQYF. In DNA form, the CDR3 reads TGTGCCAGCAGCCAATTCGGCCTAGCGGGAGGGTACCAAGAGACCCAGTACTTC.

The chain joins TRBV11-2 to TRBJ2-7, with TRBD2 as a possible D gene (6 bases). The germline gives CDR1 SGHAT, CDR2 FQNNGV. The CDR3 length is 16 residues. The V end lost 5 bases, the J end lost 3 bases, and 20 bases lay between the germline ends. CDR3 nucleotide sequence: TGTGCCAGCAGCCCCCACCCCAGCGGGTCCTTCTACGAGCAGTACTTC. Amino acids: CASSPHPSGSFYEQYF.

This clone was observed a few times. V and J are TRBV14 and TRBJ2-6; 8 bases map to TRBD1. The length of the CDR3 is 21 residues. Germline V gene data show CDR1 as SGHDN and CDR2 as FVKESK. V was pared by 0 bases and J by 1 base, with 14 bases of the junction left unmatched. CDR3 in DNA: TGTGCCAGCAGCCAAGATTTTTTTGCAGGGGGCTCTCCTTCTGGGGCCAACGTCCTGACTTTC. This sequence encodes CASSQDFFAGGSPSGANVLTF.

The rearrangement links TRBV29-1 to TRBJ1-5; 10 bases match TRBD1. The V gene's germline CDR1 is SQVTM and CDR2 ANQGSEA. V lost 7 bases to trimming and J lost 7 bases; unmatched junction nucleotides: 4. The CDR3 is 12 residues long. The CDR3 nucleotides are TGCAGCGCCGGACAGGGGGACCAGCCCCAGCATTTT. Its protein product is CSAGQGDQPQHF.

This chain links TRBV29-1 with TRBJ2-3, with 9 bases matching TRBD2. Germline CDR1 reads SQVTM; CDR2 reads ANQGSEA. V shed 3 bases, J shed 4 bases, and the junction held 5 bases outside the gene matches. The CDR3 spans 14 residues. In DNA, the CDR3 is TGCAGCGTTGAGGGCGGGAGGGCCCCAGATACGCAGTATTTT. It codes for CSVEGGRAPDTQYF.

V gene TRBV7-8 combines with J gene TRBJ1-4, with 8 bases lining up with TRBD1. This CDR3 is built from 17 residues. Germline V gene lookup returns CDR1 SGHVS and CDR2 FQNEAQ. V trimming: 5 bases; J trimming: 4 bases; junction bases outside the gene matches: 12. CDR3 DNA: TGTGCCAGCAGCCTGCCGACAGGGGCCGTATATAATGAAAAACTGTTTTTT. The encoded protein is CASSLPTGAVYNEKLFF.